Listed here are 32 T cell receptor beta chains from one sample, sequenced in a study of sequential checkpoint blockade in melanoma. The treatment was: randomized to nivolumab then ipilimumab (arm A) or the reverse (arm B). TCRdb's table, derived via immunoSEQ multiplex PCR, lists solely in-frame clones and lacks some. The table lists over a thousand clones, 20% of them singletons. The sequences come from tumor tissue (inferred from file names), collected from a patient given nivolumab and ipilimumab in sequence. These receptors were collected from a human donor with melanoma.

The chain couples TRBV25-1 to TRBJ2-7; 7 bases are a match to TRBD2. Trimming at V came to 1 base and at J to 1 base, leaving 10 bases not matched to a gene. The CDR3 length is 17 residues. Germline V CDR1 and CDR2: MGHDK, SYGVNS. The CDR3 DNA reads TGTGCCAGCAGTGAATTGGGGAGCGGGGAGGCTTCCTACGAGCAGTACTTC. It yields the protein CASSELGSGEASYEQYF.

Sample share makes this clone hyperexpanded. The chain is built from TRBV11-3 and TRBJ1-1; possibly TRBD1 for D (6 bases). The CDR3 has 15 residues. The germline V gene encodes CDR1 SGHNT and CDR2 YENEEA. V lost 2 bases, J lost 2 bases, and 12 bases lay in between. CDR3 in amino acids: CASSLSTGINTEAFF. The CDR3 region has the DNA TGTGCCAGCAGCTTAAGTACAGGGATTAACACTGAAGCTTTCTTT.

This clone was observed at least ten times. The chain carries TRBV11-3 and TRBJ1-2; no reliable D call. Looked up from germline, CDR1 is SGHNT and CDR2 is YENEEA. CDR3 length equals 14 residues. Trimming stripped 5 bases from V and 2 bases from J, with 12 bases between. CDR3 region: CASSQATTNYGYTF. The CDR3, as DNA: TGTGCCAGCAGCCAGGCGACAACGAACTATGGCTACACCTTC.

The CDR3 DNA sequence: TGTGCCAGTAGTACAGGGTTCACAGATACGCAGTATTTT. This gives the protein CASSTGFTDTQYF. This chain joins TRBV19 and TRBJ2-3, with D tentatively TRBD1 (5 bases). The CDR3 runs 13 residues. Germline CDR1 LNHDA, CDR2 SQIVND (reference sequence). Trimming took off 4 bases at V and 2 bases at J, with 7 bases between the two ends.

By sample share, this clone is medium-sized. This chain joins TRBV4-1 and TRBJ2-1; D gene unclear. The germline V gene has CDR1 MGHRA and CDR2 YSYEKL. This CDR3 has 18 amino acids. The V and J ends lost 1 base and 0 bases respectively, with 16 bases between them. CDR3 coding DNA: TGCGCCAGCAGCCAAGGGTCCCTGGGAATTTCCTCCTACAATGAGCAGTTCTTC. It encodes CASSQGSLGISSYNEQFF.

This rearrangement joins TRBV6-8 to TRBJ2-7; 8 bases map to TRBD2. CDR1 and CDR2 (germline): MNHGY, SAAAGT. The trim removed 4 bases at V and 3 bases at J, leaving 11 bases unmatched. This CDR3 comprises 16 residues. The chain's CDR3 is CASSSPSAAGVYEQYF. The CDR3 bases are TGTGCCAGCAGTTCCCCGTCCGCAGCGGGGGTCTACGAGCAGTACTTC.

This clone has only a few counts. The rearrangement links TRBV30 to TRBJ1-2, with 8 bases fitting TRBD1. The CDR3 length is 16 residues. Germline CDR1 and CDR2: GTSNPN and SVGIG (reference sequence). Trimming cost V 2 bases and J 6 bases; bases outside gene matches: 14. CDR3 amino acids: CAWSLAGGFAGNGYTF. CDR3 bases: TGTGCCTGGAGTCTGGCAGGGGGCTTCGCTGGGAATGGCTACACCTTC.

The rearrangement links TRBV19 to TRBJ2-1, with 8 bases identical to TRBD2. This CDR3 is built from 15 residues. J lost 7 bases, V lost 3 bases, and 8 bases had no gene match. Germline assignment: CDR1 LNHDA and CDR2 SQIVND (reference sequence). CDR3 nucleotide sequence: TGTGCCAGTAGTATTTACAGCGGGAGAGGGAATGAGCAGTTCTTC. Its protein product is CASSIYSGRGNEQFF.

The J gene is TRBJ2-3, the V gene TRBV11-3, with no clear D. Trimming cost V 1 base and J 0 bases, with 14 bases left between them. In germline, CDR1 is SGHNT, CDR2 YENEEA. This CDR3 spans 17 amino acids. CDR3 protein: CASSLGSVGGSTDTQYF. In nucleotides, the CDR3 is TGTGCCAGCAGCTTAGGGTCGGTAGGCGGTAGCACAGATACGCAGTATTTT.

CDR3 sequence reads: CASSDNSNQPQHF. The CDR3 region has the DNA TGTGCCAGTAGTGATAATAGCAATCAGCCCCAGCATTTT. The chain couples TRBV19 to TRBJ1-5; D not certain. This CDR3 is 13 amino acids long. V gave up 5 bases and J gave up 0 bases, with 5 bases separating them. Germline V lookup: CDR1 LNHDA, CDR2 SQIVND (reference sequence).

Relative to its sample, this clone is medium-sized (0.01 to 0.1%). The CDR3 is CASSGIGDRTEAFF. CDR3 nucleotide sequence: TGTGCCAGCTCCGGCATCGGGGATCGCACTGAAGCTTTCTTT. This chain uses TRBV11-3 with TRBJ1-1; D is ambiguous. V was cut by 8 bases and J by 4 bases, with 17 bases left in between. Per germline, CDR1 SGHNT and CDR2 YENEEA. This CDR3 contains 14 residues. Supplemented by reference TRBV11-3 and TRBJ1-1, the full variable domain reads EAGVVQSPRYKIIEKKQPVAFWCNPISGHNTLYWYLQNLGQGPELLIRYENEEAVDDSQLPKDRFSAERLKGVDSTLKIQPAELGDSAVYLCASSGIGDRTEAFFGQGTRLTVV.

This rearrangement joins TRBV19 to TRBJ2-7, with D maybe TRBD2 (5 bases). CDR1 is LNHDA, CDR2 SQIVND, per germline (reference sequence). V gave up 5 bases and J gave up 6 bases, with 14 bases separating them. The CDR3 length is 13 residues. The CDR3 region has the DNA TGTGCCAGTAGTGGTCGCGCAGCGGCCGAGCAGTACTTC. It is translated as CASSGRAAAEQYF.

V is TRBV19 and J is TRBJ2-2; 14 bases match TRBD2. Germline trimming cut 4 bases from V and 5 bases from J; bases unmatched to any gene: 12. This CDR3 contains 19 residues. Germline CDR1 reads LNHDA; CDR2 reads SQIVND (reference sequence). The CDR3 protein is CASSTNGPGLAGETGELFF. DNA for the CDR3: TGTGCCAGTAGTACCAACGGACCGGGACTAGCGGGGGAGACCGGGGAGCTGTTTTTT.

This chain connects TRBV6-8 to TRBJ2-5, with no clear D. CDR3 length: 16 residues. Germline V CDR1 and CDR2: MNHGY, SAAAGT. V lost 4 bases to trimming and J lost 0 bases, with 15 bases between them. The CDR3 nucleotides are TGTGCCAGCAGTTGGACGCGGATATCCCACCAAGAGACCCAGTACTTC. Amino acid sequence: CASSWTRISHQETQYF.

This clone was detected many times. This chain uses TRBV11-3 with TRBJ2-3, with TRBD2 identical over 13 bases. In germline, CDR1 is SGHNT, CDR2 YENEEA. V shed 4 bases and J 0 bases; nucleotides not matched to a gene: 7. CDR3 length: 18 amino acids. The CDR3 here is CASSSRLAGGHSTDTQYF. For the CDR3, the DNA is TGTGCCAGCAGCTCCAGACTAGCGGGGGGCCACAGCACAGATACGCAGTATTTT.

This clone rates as medium-sized (0.01 to 0.1%). This rearrangement joins TRBV11-3 to TRBJ2-2; 8 nucleotides line up with TRBD2. The CDR3 has 15 residues. CDR1 SGHNT and CDR2 YENEEA come from the germline V gene. The J segment lost 5 bases and the V segment lost 3 bases, leaving 5 bases of the junction unmatched. CDR3 coding DNA: TGTGCCAGCAGCTTGGCCCAGCGGGGGACCGGGGAGCTGTTTTTT. Protein product: CASSLAQRGTGELFF.

There are many counts of this clone. The V call is TRBV11-3, the J call TRBJ1-6; tentative D call: TRBD1 (6 bases). V was shortened by 5 bases and J by 9 bases, with 17 bases between the two germline ends. CDR1 and CDR2 from the germline V gene are SGHNT and YENEEA. The CDR3 contains 15 residues. The DNA of the CDR3 is TGTGCCAGCAGCCTCGGGGGGGGCCAACGTTCACCCCTCCACTTT. Its translation: CASSLGGGQRSPLHF.

The chain combines TRBV5-1 with TRBJ1-2; D is undetermined. From germline, CDR1 is SGHRS and CDR2 YFSETQ. The CDR3 runs 14 residues. Trimming shortened V by 4 bases and J by 0 bases, and 10 bases separated the two germline ends. The CDR3 DNA sequence: TGCGCCAGCAGCCCCGGGCCTCCTAACTATGGCTACACCTTC. Translation gives CASSPGPPNYGYTF.

This clone was counted only a few times. V usage is TRBV4-1 and J usage is TRBJ2-7; D is undetermined. Germline V gives CDR1 MGHRA, CDR2 YSYEKL. This CDR3 has 14 amino acids. Trimming shortened V by 1 base and J by 7 bases, and 14 bases separated the two germline ends. CDR3 bases: TGCGCCAGCAGCCAAGTTTCTGGGGTGGGGGAGCAGTACTTC. Its protein is CASSQVSGVGEQYF.

This clone was seen only a few times. V is TRBV6-8 and J is TRBJ2-5; possible D gene TRBD2, 5 bases. V lost 0 bases to trimming and J lost 2 bases, with 10 bases between them. Germline CDR1 reads MNHGY; CDR2 reads SAAAGT. The CDR3 length is 15 residues. The CDR3 loop reads CASSYSVGEQETQYF. The CDR3 DNA reads TGTGCCAGCAGTTACTCAGTCGGGGAACAAGAGACCCAGTACTTC.

This CDR3 reads CASSPPGLAGNEQFF. The DNA of the CDR3 is TGCGCCAGCAGCCCCCCCGGACTAGCGGGTAATGAGCAGTTCTTC. V and J are TRBV4-1 and TRBJ2-1, with 11 positions matching TRBD2. Germline V CDR1 and CDR2: MGHRA, YSYEKL. V was pared by 4 bases and J by 7 bases, with 6 bases of the junction left unmatched. The CDR3 totals 15 residues.

In this sample, this clone turned up a few times. The chain joins TRBV6-8 to TRBJ2-5; D is unclear. Germline V gives CDR1 MNHGY, CDR2 SAAAGT. The V end was cut by 6 bases, the J end by 2 bases, with 13 bases between. The length of the CDR3 is 14 residues. CDR3 sequence: CASSPGPEQETQYF. The CDR3 DNA sequence: TGTGCCAGCAGCCCCGGGCCAGAACAAGAGACCCAGTACTTC.

CDR3 region: CASSLGRNTEAFF. The CDR3 DNA reads TGTGCCAGCAGTTTAGGCAGAAACACTGAAGCTTTCTTT. J is TRBJ1-1 and V is TRBV28; D remains ambiguous. Per germline, CDR1 MDHEN and CDR2 SYDVKM. This CDR3 region has 13 residues. V was cut by 2 bases and J by 2 bases, with 6 bases left in between.

This chain links TRBV10-2 with TRBJ1-1, with 9 bases identical to TRBD1. Trimming took 6 bases from V and 4 from J; bases not matched to a gene: 3. CDR1 and CDR2 from the germline V gene are WSHSY and SAAADI. The CDR3 has 13 amino acids. This CDR3 is CASREGQGTEAFF. In nucleotides, the CDR3 is TGCGCCAGCAGGGAGGGACAGGGCACTGAAGCTTTCTTT.

This clone was counted between two and nine times. The chain has TRBV6-8 and TRBJ2-5; the match to TRBD1 covers 7 bases. CDR3 length: 12 residues. V shed 5 bases and J 5 bases; nucleotides not matched to a gene: 2. Germline lookup yields CDR1 MNHGY and CDR2 SAAAGT. CDR3 amino acids: CASSNRGETQYF. The CDR3 nucleotides are TGTGCCAGCAGTAACAGGGGTGAGACCCAGTACTTC.

Relative to its sample, this clone is large (0.1 to 1%). The rearrangement joins TRBV19 to TRBJ2-1; 8 bases match TRBD1. Germline values: CDR1 LNHDA, CDR2 SQIVND (reference sequence). V was clipped by 4 bases and J by 2 bases; unmatched bases: 7. The CDR3 loop spans 16 amino acids. CDR3 sequence (DNA): TGTGCCAGTAGTAATCTTGGGACAGGTCCCTACAATGAGCAGTTCTTC. Protein sequence: CASSNLGTGPYNEQFF.

This clone was counted once. The DNA for the CDR3 is TGTGCCAGCAGCTTACAGGCTCAGCCCCAGCATTTT. It codes for CASSLQAQPQHF. The chain employs TRBV16 and TRBJ1-5, with D maybe TRBD1 (5 bases). In germline, CDR1 is KGHSY, CDR2 FQNENV. Trimming removed 5 bases from V and 6 bases from J, with 8 bases in between. The CDR3 covers 12 residues.

A few counts support this clone. V and J are TRBV30 and TRBJ1-1; no clear D. The CDR3 consists of 12 residues. Germline V CDR1 and CDR2: GTSNPN, SVGIG (reference sequence). V was trimmed by 0 bases and J by 4 bases, leaving 6 bases between them. CDR3 coding DNA: TGTGCCTGGAGTGTAGGTGCCACTGAAGCTTTCTTT. It translates to CAWSVGATEAFF.

In its sample, this clone was seen a few times. The chain recombines TRBV23-1 with TRBJ2-5, with D unclear. TRBV23-1 is classed as an ORF, of uncertain function. This CDR3 comprises 13 residues. Trimming shortened V by 6 bases and J by 3 bases, and 11 bases separated the two germline ends. The CDR3 here is CASSLGGEETQYF. The CDR3 DNA sequence: TGCGCCAGCAGCTTAGGCGGTGAAGAGACCCAGTACTTC.

This clone was seen a few times. The chain carries TRBV6-8 and TRBJ2-1; D uncertain. Germline assignment: CDR1 MNHGY and CDR2 SAAAGT. V shed 5 bases and J shed 8 bases, with 10 bases lying between them. This CDR3 spans 12 amino acids. The CDR3 loop reads CASSPRVDEQFF. The CDR3 region has the DNA TGTGCCAGCAGTCCCCGAGTTGATGAGCAGTTCTTC.

V gene TRBV6-1 combines with J gene TRBJ1-2; no reliable D call. This CDR3 is 13 amino acids long. The germline V gene has CDR1 MNHNS and CDR2 SASEGT. V shed 1 base and J shed 6 bases, with 9 bases lying between them. For the CDR3, the DNA is TGTGCCAGCAGTGAAGTTCAGAGGGATGGCTACACCTTC. Translated: CASSEVQRDGYTF.

J is TRBJ2-1 and V is TRBV19; 7 nucleotides line up with TRBD1. From germline, CDR1 is LNHDA and CDR2 SQIVND (reference sequence). With 6 bases clipped from V and 8 bases from J, the junction kept 13 bases outside the gene matches. This CDR3 comprises 15 residues. CDR3 nucleotide sequence: TGTGCCAGTAGCCCCTTAGAGGGGGCGACGCATGAGCAGTTCTTC. Encoded protein: CASSPLEGATHEQFF.